The 19 T cell receptor beta chains in this list originate from one sample, sequenced in a study of T cells in Graves' hyperthyroidism and ophthalmopathy. What was amplified from RNA transcripts were TCR beta CDR3 regions. During a first-round RT-PCR of the TCR CDR3, the HTBI primer set was used. MiXCR, run by TCRdb on the multiplex PCR reads, gives a single entry per CDR3 protein. The sample gives approximately 620,000 distinct CDR3 sequences, approximately 15% of which show up once; 5.8% is in the top ten. The sequenced material came from blood. These receptors were collected from a woman in her twenties or thirties with Graves' hyperthyroidism that later progressed to Graves' ophthalmopathy.

This clonotype appeared many times. The chain carries TRBV27 and TRBJ2-3, with D tentatively TRBD2 (5 bases). The CDR3 has 15 amino acids. The V gene's germline CDR1 is MNHEY and CDR2 SMNVEV (reference sequence). Trimming left V 4 bases short and J 0 bases short, with 11 bases between. The CDR3 protein is CASSSPAASTDTQYF. CDR3 coding DNA: TGTGCCAGCAGTTCCCCAGCGGCGAGCACAGATACGCAGTATTTT.

Regarding this clonotype: A much larger clone differs by one base, so this may be a read error. V gene TRBV18 combines with J gene TRBJ2-7, with D tentatively TRBD2 (5 bases). The CDR3 covers 14 residues. Germline CDR1 is KGHSH and CDR2 is LQKENI. The CDR3 DNA reads TGTGCCAGCTCACCACAGGGAGACTCCCACGAGCAGTACTTC. This translates into CASSPQGDSHEQYF.

This chain connects TRBV7-9 to TRBJ1-2; a possible D gene is TRBD1 (5 bases). The germline V and J ends were trimmed by 5 bases and 8 bases, with 9 bases remaining between them. The CDR3 length is 11 residues. Germline lookup yields CDR1 SEHNR and CDR2 FQNEAQ (reference sequence). The CDR3 protein is CASSAGGGYTF. The CDR3 coding sequence is TGTGCCAGCAGCGCCGGGGGAGGCTACACCTTC.

This clonotype was counted at least ten times. The chain is built from TRBV10-3 and TRBJ1-6; D may be TRBD1 (5 bases). Trimming pared 8 bases from V and 5 bases from J, leaving 13 bases between. The CDR3 spans 14 residues. The germline V gene has CDR1 ENHRY and CDR2 SYGVKD. CDR3 nucleotide sequence: TGTGCCATCCGGCCGGGGGTTGATAATTCACCCCTCCACTTT. It encodes CAIRPGVDNSPLHF.

The chain joins TRBV4-1 to TRBJ1-4, with a tentative D call TRBD1 (5 bases). CDR3 length: 15 residues. Germline CDR1 MGHRA, CDR2 YSYEKL. The ends were cut back, 5 bases at V and 7 bases at J, with 17 bases in the middle. The CDR3 coding sequence is TGCGCCAGCAGCTTTTTAGGGTCGAGGGGTGAAAAACTGTTTTTT. Protein product: CASSFLGSRGEKLFF.

This clonotype was seen at least ten times. This chain connects TRBV7-9 to TRBJ2-7, with 7 bases that match TRBD2. The CDR3 is made up of 15 amino acids. Looked up from germline, CDR1 is SEHNR and CDR2 is FQNEAQ (reference sequence). Trimming removed 4 bases from V and 4 bases from J; junction bases left unmatched: 10. The CDR3, as DNA: TGTGCCAGCAGCTCCGGGACTACCCCATCGTACGAGCAGTACTTC. The encoded protein is CASSSGTTPSYEQYF.

This clonotype was counted at least ten times. The chain employs TRBV3-1 and TRBJ2-5, with D possibly TRBD2 on 6 matching bases. CDR3 length equals 15 residues. Deletions cut 0 bases from V and 5 bases from J, with 13 bases between. The germline CDR1 and CDR2 sequences are LGHDT and YNNKEL (reference sequence). CDR3 sequence: CASSQDRAGRETQYF. Written as DNA, the CDR3 is TGTGCCAGCAGCCAAGATCGGGCGGGACGGGAGACCCAGTACTTC.

This clonotype has at least ten counts. The gene calls are TRBV6-2 or TRBV6-3 and TRBJ2-2; perhaps TRBD1 as D (5 bases). V was cut by 5 bases and J by 6 bases, with 7 bases left in between. CDR1 and CDR2 (germline): MNHEY, SVGEGT. The CDR3 covers 12 residues. CDR3 protein: CASSPTAGELFF. The CDR3 bases are TGTGCCAGCAGTCCGACAGCCGGGGAGCTGTTTTTT.

The sample holds many counts of this clonotype. V usage is TRBV6-1 and J usage is TRBJ1-2, with D hard to call. CDR1 is MNHNS and CDR2 is SASEGT in the germline V gene. The V and J ends lost 5 bases and 2 bases respectively, with 9 bases between them. The CDR3 length is 13 residues. CDR3 in amino acids: CASSHDTNYGYTF. The CDR3 bases are TGTGCCAGCAGTCACGACACGAACTATGGCTACACCTTC.

The chain recombines TRBV5-1 with TRBJ2-7, with TRBD1 as a possible D gene (6 bases). The germline V and J ends were trimmed by 5 bases and 2 bases, with 17 bases remaining between them. CDR1 SGHRS and CDR2 YFSETQ come from the germline V gene. The CDR3 extends over 15 amino acids. The CDR3 loop reads CASRRDTSQPYEQYF. The CDR3 coding sequence is TGCGCCAGCAGGAGGGACACCTCCCAACCCTACGAGCAGTACTTC.

A few counts support this clonotype. The CDR3 loop is CASSYTGTEGPGQYF. The CDR3 nucleotides read TGTGCCAGCAGTTACACAGGGACAGAGGGGCCTGGGCAGTACTTC. This chain joins TRBV2 and TRBJ2-7, with 7 bases that match TRBD1. There are 15 residues in the CDR3. Germline loops: CDR1 SNHLY, CDR2 FYNNEI. The ends lost 5 bases at V and 9 bases at J; junction bases unmatched: 16.

This clonotype was picked up a small number of times. This chain joins TRBV5-6 and TRBJ2-7; D may be TRBD1 (5 bases). The germline gives CDR1 SGHDT, CDR2 YYEEEE. V shed 6 bases and J shed 2 bases, with 12 bases lying between them. CDR3 size: 13 residues. The CDR3 DNA reads TGTGCCAGCATCCGTCAGGGTACCTACGAGCAGTACTTC. It translates to CASIRQGTYEQYF.

A few counts support this clonotype. The rearrangement links TRBV10-3 to TRBJ2-1; 11 bases agree with TRBD2. CDR1 is ENHRY, CDR2 SYGVKD, per germline. This CDR3 spans 17 amino acids. With 7 bases clipped from V and 4 bases from J, the junction kept 12 bases outside the gene matches. Here the CDR3 reads CAIKPPTSGNRYNEQFF. The CDR3 nucleotides read TGTGCCATCAAACCCCCGACTAGCGGGAACAGGTACAATGAGCAGTTCTTC.

Many counts were recorded for this clonotype. The J gene is TRBJ2-7, the V gene TRBV9, with a tentative D call TRBD1 (5 bases). Germline CDR1 SGDLS, CDR2 YYNGEE. Trimming stripped 2 bases from V and 4 bases from J, with 16 bases between. CDR3 length equals 15 residues. In DNA form, the CDR3 reads TGTGCCAGCAGCGTGCAGCTAGGGGATAGGTACGAGCAGTACTTC. This translates into CASSVQLGDRYEQYF.

In regard to this clonotype: Since a much larger clone is just one base distant, this may be a read error. This chain links TRBV9 with TRBJ2-3; D perhaps matches TRBD1 (6 bases). The J call could be wrong; TRBJ1-5 is a better fit for the DNA end. The CDR3 spans 16 residues. Germline V CDR1 and CDR2: SGDLS, YYNGEE. The DNA for the CDR3 is TGTGCCAGCAGCGTAGGACTAGCGGGGGGCACAGATACGCAGCATTTT. Its translation is CASSVGLAGGTDTQHF.

This clonotype showed up many times. This sequence joins TRBV12-3 or TRBV12-4 and TRBJ1-3; 7 nucleotides align to TRBD1. There are 14 residues in the CDR3. Trimming removed 7 bases from V and 2 bases from J; junction bases left unmatched: 5. CDR3 sequence (DNA): TGTGCCAGCAACCGACAGGGTCCTGGAAACACCATATATTTT. Translated, it gives CASNRQGPGNTIYF.

This clonotype was detected many times. This sequence joins TRBV7-2 and TRBJ2-5; D is unclear. The V end was cut by 5 bases, the J end by 5 bases, with 18 bases between. Germline loops: CDR1 SGHTA, CDR2 FQGNSA. The CDR3 length is 15 residues. DNA for the CDR3: TGTGCCAGCAGCCTCGAGTGGGGATCCGGGGAGACCCAGTACTTC. Translated, it gives CASSLEWGSGETQYF.

In its sample, this clonotype was seen many times. The chain combines TRBV7-9 with TRBJ2-1, with D tentatively TRBD2 (6 bases). The germline V gene encodes CDR1 SEHNR and CDR2 FQNEAQ (reference sequence). V was clipped by 4 bases and J by 3 bases, with 13 bases between them. This CDR3 comprises 15 residues. In nucleotides, the CDR3 is TGTGCCAGCAGCTCCCGGGACTTAAACTACAATGAGCAGTTCTTC. It codes for CASSSRDLNYNEQFF.

This clonotype came up a few times. J is TRBJ2-7 and V is TRBV29-1; the D gene is possibly TRBD1 (5 bases). The V gene's germline CDR1 is SQVTM and CDR2 ANQGSEA. CDR3 length: 14 residues. The V gene lost 1 base and the J gene lost 1 base, with 11 bases spanning the gap. For the CDR3, the DNA is TGCAGCGTTGAAGGGTCAGGGATATCCTACGAGCAGTACTTC. Encoded protein: CSVEGSGISYEQYF.